This T cell receptor (beta chain) was found in a study of blood T cells in healthy people across ages. Study conclusions and caveats: In these data, TCR beta diversity tracked strongly with naive T cell percentage.

Worth noting for this clonotype: What it binds is not known. At one end the junction does not follow the germline gene, possibly because of a read error.

Alongside a J-beta primer mix, a sample-barcoded 5' primer served in a second PCR lasting roughly 7 to 12 cycles. One entry per CDR3 protein, called by TCRdb with MiXCR from the 5' RACE reads. This sample has hundreds of thousands of distinct CDR3 sequences, with 56% found just once. CDR3 length: 16 amino acids. Germline V gene sequence: CDR1 MDHEN, CDR2 SYDVKM. Each sample had at least 7 million PBMCs isolated. Material: blood. This chain joins TRBV28 and TRBJ2-5; 10 nucleotides agree with TRBD2. This clonotype was obtained from a man between 40 and 49 years old in good health. The CDR3 here is CASGLFLAGDQETQYF. CDR3 coding DNA: TGTGCCAGCGGTTTATTCCTAGCGGGAGATCAAGAGACCCAGTACTTC.